These T cell receptor beta chains were read from a single sample in a study of cytomegalovirus exposure and HLA in healthy donors. Clones were read by immunoSEQ multiplex PCR, and TCRdb kept only the in-frame ones, dropping some. The sample consists of about 220,000 clones, around nine tenths of them appearing once. The sample taken for sequencing was PBMCs. Receptor source: a man aged 18 to 30 in good health and CMV-seronegative. Each CDR3 is given with its conserved first and last residue. D genes are given only for firm matches. Only part of the rows carry a size: once, few, many, or a class if the clone is expanded.

j_gene | d_gene | abundance | v_gene | CDR3aa | CDR3nt
TRBJ2-7 | TRBD1 | few | TRBV11-2 | CASSLEGRGLVYEQYF | TGTGCCAGCAGCTTAGAGGGCAGGGGGCTAGTCTACGAGCAGTACTTC
TRBJ2-5 | NA | NA | TRBV29-1 | CSAAEFQETQYF | TGCAGCGCCGCCGAGTTCCAAGAGACCCAGTACTTC
TRBJ2-7 | NA | NA | TRBV7-9 | CASSLNSDEQYF | TGTGCCAGCAGCTTAAATTCAGACGAGCAGTACTTC
TRBJ2-4 | TRBD2 | NA | TRBV25-1 | CASSVAGSKNIQYF | TGTGCCAGTAGCGTAGCGGGGTCCAAAAACATTCAGTACTTC
TRBJ2-7 | NA | few | TRBV28 | CASSLTYEQYF | TGTGCCAGCAGCCTTACCTACGAGCAGTACTTC
TRBJ2-3 | TRBD2 | NA | TRBV7-2 | CASSVLAGGLTDTQYF | TGTGCCAGCAGCGTACTAGCGGGGGGATTAACAGATACGCAGTATTTT
TRBJ2-7 | NA | NA | TRBV11-2 | CASSLALEGVDKAYEQYF | TGTGCCAGCAGCTTAGCTCTCGAAGGTGTGGACAAGGCCTACGAGCAGTACTTC
TRBJ2-1 | TRBD2 | once | TRBV7-2 | CASSSSAGVGYNEQFF | TGTGCCAGCAGCTCGTCAGCGGGAGTAGGGTACAATGAGCAGTTCTTC
TRBJ1-1 | TRBD1 | few | TRBV2 | CASSLTGFDTEAFF | TGTGCCAGCAGTTTGACAGGGTTCGACACTGAAGCTTTCTTT
TRBJ2-3 | TRBD1 | NA | TRBV6-5 | CASSNRGDTQYF | TGTGCCAGCAGTAACAGGGGAGATACGCAGTATTTT
TRBJ2-3 | NA | NA | TRBV7-2 | CASSPRVTDTQYF | TGTGCCAGCAGCCCCAGGGTCACAGATACGCAGTATTTT
TRBJ1-1 | TRBD1 | NA | TRBV6-5 | CASRRTGYRTEAFF | TGTGCCAGCAGACGGACAGGGTATCGTACTGAAGCTTTCTTT
TRBJ2-7 | TRBD2 | NA | TRBV5-1 | CASSLADLASGIWYEQYF | TGCGCCAGCAGCTTGGCGGATTTGGCTAGCGGGATCTGGTACGAGCAGTACTTC
TRBJ1-5 | NA | NA | TRBV27 | CASSLRGGNQPQHF | TGTGCCAGCAGTCTGAGAGGAGGGAATCAGCCCCAGCATTTT
TRBJ2-2 | NA | NA | TRBV4-3 | CASSQERGQPGELFF | TGCGCCAGCAGCCAAGAGAGGGGACAACCCGGGGAGCTGTTTTTT
TRBJ2-7 | TRBD1 | NA | TRBV7-8 | CASSRTGGFRYEQYF | TGTGCCAGCAGCCGGACAGGGGGCTTCCGCTACGAGCAGTACTTC
TRBJ2-7 | NA | NA | TRBV19 | CASSIPPAREQYF | TGTGCCAGTAGTATTCCCCCCGCGCGCGAGCAGTACTTC
TRBJ1-6 | NA | NA | TRBV5-1 | CASRREGQNYNSPLHF | TGCGCCAGCAGAAGGGAAGGACAAAACTATAATTCACCCCTCCACTTT
TRBJ2-7 | NA | NA | TRBV7-8 | CASSTRDSATPYEQYF | TGTGCCAGCAGCACCCGGGACTCAGCCACCCCATACGAGCAGTACTTC
TRBJ2-7 | TRBD1 | NA | TRBV19 | CASSAGDSSYEQYF | TGTGCCAGTAGCGCTGGGGACAGCTCCTACGAGCAGTACTTC
TRBJ2-7 | TRBD2 | NA | TRBV2 | CATRTGTSGGLEQYF | TGTGCCACCCGAACCGGGACTAGCGGGGGTCTCGAGCAGTACTTC
TRBJ2-7 | TRBD2 | few | TRBV10-2 | CATTGGHEQYF | TGCGCCACCACGGGGGGTCACGAGCAGTACTTC
TRBJ1-2 | TRBD1 | NA | TRBV11-2 | CASSTFTGVNYGYTF | TGTGCCAGCAGCACTTTTACAGGGGTGAACTATGGCTACACCTTC
TRBJ1-2 | NA | once | TRBV5-4 | CASSLEGVGHGYTF | TGTGCCAGCAGCTTGGAGGGGGTCGGCCATGGCTACACCTTC
TRBJ1-2 | NA | NA | TRBV28 | CASSQEPYGYTF | TGTGCCAGCAGCCAGGAACCTTATGGCTACACCTTC
TRBJ2-5 | TRBD2 | NA | TRBV19 | CASSILAGGTKRRTQYF | TGTGCCAGTAGTATTCTAGCGGGGGGTACTAAGAGGCGGACCCAGTACTTC
TRBJ1-2 | TRBD1 | NA | TRBV10-3 | CAISELPLGQGQDYGYTF | TGTGCCATCAGTGAGCTACCCTTGGGACAGGGACAGGACTATGGCTACACCTTC
TRBJ1-1 | NA | NA | TRBV2 | CASGGDTEAFF | TGTGCCAGCGGGGGGGACACTGAAGCTTTCTTT
TRBJ2-7 | TRBD2 | NA | TRBV5-4 | CASSKSSGKSYEQYF | TGTGCCAGCAGCAAATCTAGCGGGAAGTCCTACGAGCAGTACTTC
TRBJ2-2 | NA | NA | TRBV9 | CASREENTGELFF | TGTGCCAGCAGGGAGGAGAACACCGGGGAGCTGTTTTTT
TRBJ1-2 | NA | NA | TRBV2 | CASSEAGQGNGYTF | TGTGCCAGCAGTGAAGCAGGGCAGGGCAATGGCTACACCTTC
TRBJ2-7 | TRBD2 | NA | TRBV7-2 | CASSAGLAASYEQYF | TGTGCCAGCAGCGCCGGACTAGCGGCGTCCTACGAGCAGTACTTC
TRBJ2-1 | NA | once | TRBV6-5 | CASSYPTGGRNEQFF | TGTGCCAGCAGTTACCCCACCGGGGGTAGGAATGAGCAGTTCTTC
TRBJ1-5 | NA | NA | TRBV7-8 | CASSLGAQGNQPQHF | TGTGCCAGCAGCTTAGGGGCCCAGGGGAATCAGCCCCAGCATTTT
TRBJ2-7 | NA | NA | TRBV5-1 | CASQRASGYEQYF | TGCGCCAGCCAACGTGCCAGCGGCTACGAGCAGTACTTC
TRBJ2-2 | NA | NA | TRBV9 | CASSVTSSGELFF | TGTGCCAGCAGCGTTACTAGTTCCGGGGAGCTGTTTTTT
TRBJ2-3 | TRBD1 | NA | TRBV5-1 | CASSWTGVNTDTQYF | TGCGCCAGCAGCTGGACAGGGGTAAACACAGATACGCAGTATTTT
TRBJ2-7 | NA | NA | TRBV28 | CASMERRSYEQYF | TGTGCCAGCATGGAAAGGAGGTCCTACGAGCAGTACTTC
TRBJ2-7 | TRBD1 | NA | TRBV7-9 | CASSFYLVGDRGHEQYF | TGTGCCAGCAGCTTTTATTTAGTTGGGGACAGGGGACACGAGCAGTACTTC
TRBJ2-7 | NA | NA | TRBV28 | CASSLRNTRYEQYF | TGTGCCAGCAGTTTAAGAAACACTAGATACGAGCAGTACTTC
TRBJ2-1 | NA | NA | TRBV4-1 | CASSQETGRGDEQFF | TGCGCCAGCAGCCAAGAGACAGGTAGGGGCGATGAGCAGTTCTTC
TRBJ2-7 | TRBD1 | NA | TRBV28 | CASSFRSWGQLPYEQYF | TGTGCCAGCAGTTTTAGGAGTTGGGGACAGTTGCCCTACGAGCAGTACTTC
TRBJ2-1 | NA | NA | TRBV30 | CAWSYREPYNEQFF | TGTGCCTGGAGTTACCGGGAGCCCTACAATGAGCAGTTCTTC
TRBJ1-3 | NA | NA | TRBV19 | CASSKSSSGNTIYF | TGTGCCAGTAGTAAATCGAGCTCTGGAAACACCATATATTTT
TRBJ1-6 | NA | NA | TRBV4-1 | CASSPILGGSSYNSPLHF | TGCGCCAGCAGCCCCATCCTAGGAGGGAGCTCCTATAATTCACCCCTCCACTTT
TRBJ1-2 | NA | NA | TRBV5-5 | CASSWTTGTYGYTF | TGTGCCAGCAGCTGGACTACAGGAACTTATGGCTACACCTTC
TRBJ1-6 | NA | NA | TRBV9 | CASSVDTGYYNSPLHF | TGTGCCAGCAGCGTAGATACAGGGTATTATAATTCACCCCTCCACTTT
TRBJ2-3 | TRBD1 | NA | TRBV6-5 | CAVRDRGPDTQYF | TGTGCCGTCCGGGACAGGGGCCCCGATACGCAGTATTTT
TRBJ1-2 | TRBD1 | NA | TRBV27 | CASSPGQGVIYGYTF | TGTGCCAGCAGTCCGGGACAGGGCGTTATCTATGGCTACACCTTC